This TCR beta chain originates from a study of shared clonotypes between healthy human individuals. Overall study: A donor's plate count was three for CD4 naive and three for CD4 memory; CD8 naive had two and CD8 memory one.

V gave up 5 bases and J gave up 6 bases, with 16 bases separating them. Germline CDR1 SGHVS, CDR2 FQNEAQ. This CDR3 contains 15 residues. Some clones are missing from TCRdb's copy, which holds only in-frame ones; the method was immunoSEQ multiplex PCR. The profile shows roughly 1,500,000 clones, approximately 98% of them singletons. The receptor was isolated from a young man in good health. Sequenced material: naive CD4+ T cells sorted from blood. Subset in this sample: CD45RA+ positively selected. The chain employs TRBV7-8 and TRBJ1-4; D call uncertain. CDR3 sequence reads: CASSPRTVVHEKLFF. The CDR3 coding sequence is TGTGCCAGCAGCCCTCGGACCGTTGTTCATGAAAAACTGTTTTTT.